Given below is one T cell receptor beta chain in context. With V trimmed by 5 bases and J by 10 bases, 23 bases remained unmatched. The CDR3 sequence is 19 residues long. Germline CDR1 and CDR2: SGHNT and YENEEA. Original processing methods: Reference gene primers were amplified, and this amplification served to estimate nucleated cell counts. The data were produced by immunoSEQ multiplex PCR, yet TCRdb's version contains in-frame clones alone and is incomplete. V and J calls and clone size follow that table, whereas D and trimming were derived from the DNA. The sample records roughly 190,000 clones, roughly 85% being singletons. The sample belongs to a study of blood T cell repertoires in COVID-19. The overall study: From the United States, Italy and Spain came samples of acute and convalescent COVID-19. Nucleic acid was either cDNA or gDNA, and it came from T cells, B-cell-depleted T cells, or PBMCs.

This sequence originates from a man aged 55 to 70 with active or convalescent COVID-19. Sequenced sample: peripheral blood. V gene TRBV11-3 combines with J gene TRBJ2-3; 11 positions agree with TRBD2. The chain's CDR3 is CASSPGQGRTSGPPLAQYF. DNA for the CDR3: TGTGCCAGCAGCCCGGGACAGGGAAGGACTAGCGGGCCGCCCCTAGCGCAGTATTTT.